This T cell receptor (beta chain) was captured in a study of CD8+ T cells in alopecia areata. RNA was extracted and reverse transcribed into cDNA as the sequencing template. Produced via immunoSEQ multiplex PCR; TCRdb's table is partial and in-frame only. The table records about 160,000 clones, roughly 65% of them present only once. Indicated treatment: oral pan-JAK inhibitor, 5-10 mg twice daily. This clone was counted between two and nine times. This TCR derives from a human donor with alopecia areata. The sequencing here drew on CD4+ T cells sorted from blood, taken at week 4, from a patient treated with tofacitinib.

The CDR3 DNA reads as TGTGCCAGCACCCCACACGGGGGCTCAAACACTGAAGCTTTCTTT. Its protein is CASTPHGGSNTEAFF. The J gene is TRBJ1-1, the V gene TRBV2; tentative D call: TRBD1 (6 bases). In germline, CDR1 is SNHLY, CDR2 FYNNEI. CDR3 length equals 15 residues. V lost 7 bases and J lost 2, with 17 bases in between.